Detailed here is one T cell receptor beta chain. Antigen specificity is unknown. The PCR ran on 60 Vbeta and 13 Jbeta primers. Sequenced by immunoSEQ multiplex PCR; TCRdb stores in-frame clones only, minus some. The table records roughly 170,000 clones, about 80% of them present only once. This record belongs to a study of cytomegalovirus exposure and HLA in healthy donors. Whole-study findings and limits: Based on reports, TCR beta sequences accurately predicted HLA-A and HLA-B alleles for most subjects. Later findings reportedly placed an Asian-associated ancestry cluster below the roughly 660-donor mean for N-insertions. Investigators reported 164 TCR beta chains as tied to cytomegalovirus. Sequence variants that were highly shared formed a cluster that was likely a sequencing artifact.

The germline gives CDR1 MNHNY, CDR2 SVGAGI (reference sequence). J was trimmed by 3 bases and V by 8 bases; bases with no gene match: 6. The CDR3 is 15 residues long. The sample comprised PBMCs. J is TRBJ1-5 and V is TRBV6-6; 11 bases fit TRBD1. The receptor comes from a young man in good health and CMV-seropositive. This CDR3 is CASGRGQGDNQPQHF. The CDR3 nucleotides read TGTGCCAGCGGTAGGGGACAGGGGGACAATCAGCCCCAGCATTTT.